This T cell receptor (beta chain) was observed in a study of T cells in Graves' hyperthyroidism and ophthalmopathy. Authors of the study amplified TCR beta CDR3 regions from RNA transcripts. With the HTBI primer set, the TCR CDR3 went through a first round of RT-PCR. Using its own MiXCR run on the multiplex PCR reads, TCRdb lists one record per CDR3 protein. The data show approximately 640,000 distinct CDR3 sequences, around 16% seen once. This receptor was identified in a middle-aged man with Graves' hyperthyroidism. Sample: blood.

CDR3 DNA sequence: TGCAGTGCTAGTAGTATGCGGGAAGCCTCCTACGAGCAGTACTTC. Translation gives CSASSMREASYEQYF. This chain joins TRBV20-1 and TRBJ2-7, with a tentative D call TRBD2 (6 bases). CDR3 size: 15 residues. Germline V gene sequence: CDR1 DFQATT, CDR2 SNEGSKA (reference sequence). Trimming left V 3 bases short and J 0 bases short, with 15 bases between.